These 28 T cell receptor beta chains were all obtained from the same sample, sequenced in a study of T cells after yellow fever vaccination. One entry per CDR3 protein results from TCRdb running MiXCR on the 5' RACE reads. The profile shows 450,000 to 650,000 distinct CDR3 sequences, approximately 15% of them singletons. Sequenced material: PBMCs, taken on the day of the yellow fever booster vaccination. The receptor source for this set is a man in his thirties or forties who received the YFV17D yellow fever vaccine.

The sample holds a few counts of this clonotype. This chain links TRBV12-5 with TRBJ2-7; TRBD2 agrees at 9 bases. Trimming removed 0 bases from V and 4 bases from J; junction bases left unmatched: 10. The germline CDR1 and CDR2 sequences are LGHNT and FRNRAP. The CDR3 consists of 17 residues. The CDR3 bases are TGTGCTAGTGGTTTGGTACTTGGCGGGAGGGCCTTGTACGAGCAGTACTTC. Translating gives CASGLVLGGRALYEQYF.

The sample holds a few counts of this clonotype. The chain uses TRBV9 and TRBJ2-1; no clear D. Germline V gives CDR1 SGDLS, CDR2 YYNGEE. This CDR3 region has 12 residues. V was clipped by 2 bases and J by 4 bases, with 4 bases between them. This CDR3 reads CASSVSYNEQFF. In DNA, the CDR3 is TGTGCCAGCAGCGTTTCGTACAATGAGCAGTTCTTC. The whole variable domain, filled in from reference TRBV9 and TRBJ2-1, reads DSGVTQTPKHLITATGQRVTLRCSPRSGDLSVYWYQQSLDQGLQFLIQYYNGEERAKGNILERFSAQQFPDLHSELNLSSLELGDSALYFCASSVSYNEQFFGPGTRLTVL.

This chain uses TRBV7-2 with TRBJ2-7; 9 bases match TRBD2. The V gene end was trimmed by 5 bases and the J gene end by 3 bases; junction bases not matched to a gene: 5. The CDR3 sequence is 14 residues long. Germline V lookup: CDR1 SGHTA, CDR2 FQGNSA. The CDR3: CASSRRTSVYEQYF. For the CDR3, the DNA is TGTGCCAGCAGCCGCCGGACTAGCGTCTACGAGCAGTACTTC.

This clonotype has only a few counts. The rearrangement uses TRBV6-1 and TRBJ2-3; no reliable D call. Deletions cut 3 bases from V and 0 bases from J, with 10 bases between. CDR3 length: 15 amino acids. Germline V gives CDR1 MNHNS, CDR2 SASEGT. In nucleotides, the CDR3 is TGTGCCAGCAGTGAGTTAAGCGTTAGCACAGATACGCAGTATTTT. It specifies CASSELSVSTDTQYF.

This clonotype occurred a few times. V and J are TRBV4-2 and TRBJ2-2, with 14 bases fitting TRBD2. The length of the CDR3 is 16 residues. V was pared by 4 bases and J by 6 bases, with 4 bases of the junction left unmatched. Germline-derived CDR1 and CDR2 are LGHNA and YNFKEQ. This CDR3 is CASSRGLAGDAGELFF. CDR3 in DNA: TGTGCCAGCAGCCGGGGACTAGCGGGAGATGCCGGGGAGCTGTTTTTT.

The table lists this clonotype with a few counts. V is TRBV6-1 and J is TRBJ1-2; weak D call: TRBD1 (5 bases). The ends were cut back, 4 bases at V and 1 base at J, with 10 bases in the middle. Germline V CDR1 and CDR2: MNHNS, SASEGT. This CDR3 has 14 residues. CDR3 bases: TGTGCCAGCAGTGCGGACAATCTTAACTATGGCTACACCTTC. Protein: CASSADNLNYGYTF.

In this sample, this clonotype turned up a few times. This chain connects TRBV18 to TRBJ2-7; 9 bases are shared with TRBD1. The germline gives CDR1 KGHSH, CDR2 LQKENI. The CDR3 has 15 amino acids. Unmatched junction bases numbered 7, after V lost 2 bases and J lost 5 bases. The CDR3 DNA sequence: TGTGCCAGCTCACCAGTTGGGACAGGGCGGAACGAGCAGTACTTC. Its translation: CASSPVGTGRNEQYF.

This clonotype was counted a few times. This rearrangement joins TRBV5-6 to TRBJ2-2, with a weak D call TRBD2 (6 bases). Germline assignment: CDR1 SGHDT and CDR2 YYEEEE. The V gene lost 2 bases and the J gene lost 9 bases, with 14 bases spanning the gap. There are 14 residues in the CDR3. Written as DNA, the CDR3 is TGTGCCAGCAGCTTTAGGTGGGAGGCAAGGGAGCTGTTTTTT. The encoded protein is CASSFRWEARELFF.

The gene calls are TRBV4-3 and TRBJ1-3, with TRBD1 matching over 9 bases. This CDR3 is built from 15 residues. The V gene's germline CDR1 is LGHNA and CDR2 YSLEER. V gave up 3 bases and J gave up 4 bases; unmatched junction bases: 4. The CDR3 coding sequence is TGCGCCAGCAGCCAGGACAGGGGTTGGGGAAACACCATATATTTT. This encodes CASSQDRGWGNTIYF.

This chain connects TRBV20-1 to TRBJ2-7; 8 positions agree with TRBD2. There are 13 residues in the CDR3. CDR1 is DFQATT and CDR2 is SNEGSKA in the germline V gene (reference sequence). V was pared by 6 bases and J by 3 bases, with 7 bases of the junction left unmatched. CDR3 protein: CSAPVAGRYEQYF. The CDR3 region has the DNA TGCAGTGCCCCCGTAGCGGGGCGCTACGAGCAGTACTTC.

This clonotype appeared many times. This sequence joins TRBV4-2 and TRBJ2-2, with 13 positions matching TRBD2. The CDR3 is made up of 20 amino acids. The germline gives CDR1 LGHNA, CDR2 YNFKEQ. Losses at the gene ends were 3 bases for V and 0 bases for J; bases not matched to a gene: 10. CDR3 sequence reads: CASSQGLAGPAGTNTGELFF. Written as DNA, the CDR3 is TGTGCCAGCAGCCAGGGACTAGCGGGGCCTGCTGGGACGAACACCGGGGAGCTGTTTTTT.

A note on this clonotype: The junction and the germline gene differ at one end; a read error may be behind it. The V gene is TRBV29-1, the J gene TRBJ2-7; TRBD1 aligns across 9 bases. Germline V gene lookup returns CDR1 SQVTM and CDR2 ANQGSEA. CDR3 length: 13 amino acids. The CDR3 DNA reads as TGCAGCGTGGAAGGACAGGGGTTCTACGAGCAGTACTTC. Protein sequence: CSVEGQGFYEQYF.

The chain combines TRBV20-1 with TRBJ2-7; 15 bases line up with TRBD2. Germline CDR1 DFQATT, CDR2 SNEGSKA (reference sequence). The CDR3 spans 16 residues. Germline trimming cut 0 bases from V and 4 bases from J; bases unmatched to any gene: 4. Here the CDR3 DNA reads TGCAGTGCTAGAGATCCGGGACTAGCGGGAGGATACGAGCAGTACTTC. This sequence encodes CSARDPGLAGGYEQYF.

The V and J genes are TRBV7-2 and TRBJ1-3; D remains unclear. The CDR3 covers 14 residues. V lost 5 bases and J 0 bases, leaving 8 bases between the germline ends. Germline V lookup: CDR1 SGHTA, CDR2 FQGNSA. DNA for the CDR3: TGTGCCAGCAGCCCTCCGGGCTCTGGAAACACCATATATTTT. Amino acids: CASSPPGSGNTIYF.

J is TRBJ2-1 and V is TRBV5-1; TRBD2 is a possible D gene (7 bases). The CDR3 length is 15 residues. The germline V and J ends were trimmed by 1 base and 3 bases, with 11 bases remaining between them. CDR1 and CDR2 (germline): SGHRS, YFSETQ. Here the CDR3 DNA reads TGCGCCAGCAGCTTGATGGGGGGGCTCTACAATGAGCAGTTCTTC. This gives the protein CASSLMGGLYNEQFF.

The rearrangement links TRBV29-1 to TRBJ2-4, with D unresolved. The germline V gene encodes CDR1 SQVTM and CDR2 ANQGSEA. V was trimmed by 4 bases and J by 0 bases, leaving 10 bases between them. This CDR3 region has 14 residues. DNA of the CDR3: TGCAGCGTTGGGGTTGCTGGAGCCAAAAACATTCAGTACTTC. Residues: CSVGVAGAKNIQYF.

There are a few counts of this clonotype. The CDR3 DNA follows: TGTGCCAGCAGGAAGGGACGCCTTGTAGGGGAGCTGTTTTTT. This translates into CASRKGRLVGELFF. This chain links TRBV28 with TRBJ2-2; the D gene could be TRBD1 or TRBD2 (5 bases each). The V end was cut by 6 bases, the J end by 8 bases, with 16 bases between. Germline CDR1 reads MDHEN; CDR2 reads SYDVKM. CDR3 length: 14 amino acids.

The chain has TRBV7-2 and TRBJ2-5; 7 bases are shared with TRBD2. This CDR3 is 16 amino acids long. Germline lookup yields CDR1 SGHTA and CDR2 FQGNSA. With V trimmed by 1 base and J by 5 bases, 10 bases remained unmatched. This chain's CDR3 is CASSLDSGLVWETQYF. Here the CDR3 DNA reads TGTGCCAGCAGCTTAGATTCCGGACTAGTGTGGGAGACCCAGTACTTC. Full variable domain (outside the CDR3, taken from reference TRBV7-2 and TRBJ2-5): GAGVSQSPSNKVTEKGKDVELRCDPISGHTALYWYRQSLGQGLEFLIYFQGNSAPDKSGLPSDRFSAERTGGSVSTLTIQRTQQEDSAVYLCASSLDSGLVWETQYFGPGTRLLVL.

The chain recombines TRBV20-1 with TRBJ2-5, with unresolved D. This CDR3 is 17 amino acids long. V shed 1 base and J shed 0 bases, with 18 bases lying between them. Germline V gives CDR1 DFQATT, CDR2 SNEGSKA (reference sequence). CDR3 DNA: TGCAGTGCTAGAGGGTTAGCTTACACCACCGACCAAGAGACCCAGTACTTC. Its translation: CSARGLAYTTDQETQYF.

The CDR3 coding sequence is TGTGCCAGCAGCTTAGCTTCGTTCGGGATTAATCAGCCCCAGCATTTT. It is translated as CASSLASFGINQPQHF. The rearrangement links TRBV7-2 to TRBJ1-5; D is unresolved. V was pared by 0 bases and J by 4 bases, with 13 bases between. The CDR3 spans 16 residues. CDR1 and CDR2 (germline): SGHTA, FQGNSA.

This sequence joins TRBV11-2 and TRBJ2-1, with 9 bases identical to TRBD2. The germline gives CDR1 SGHAT, CDR2 FQNNGV. The CDR3 is 17 residues long. Trimming removed 4 bases from V and 0 bases from J; junction bases left unmatched: 7. This CDR3 reads CASSSGSGRLSYNEQFF. CDR3 in DNA: TGTGCCAGCAGCTCTGGGAGCGGGAGGCTCTCCTACAATGAGCAGTTCTTC. The full variable domain, completed using reference TRBV11-2 and TRBJ2-1, is EAGVAQSPRYKIIEKRQSVAFWCNPISGHATLYWYQQILGQGPKLLIQFQNNGVVDDSQLPKDRFSAERLKGVDSTLKIQPAKLEDSAVYLCASSSGSGRLSYNEQFFGPGTRLTVL.

The table lists this clonotype with a few counts. The rearrangement links TRBV27 to TRBJ2-7, with a tentative D call TRBD2 (5 bases). This CDR3 has 15 amino acids. Trimming removed 6 bases at V and 7 bases at J, with 22 bases between. From germline, CDR1 is MNHEY and CDR2 SMNVEV (reference sequence). Here the CDR3 DNA reads TGTGCCAGCAGCCGAGGTCCCCCGGGGTTAGGAGAGCAGTACTTC. Amino acids: CASSRGPPGLGEQYF.

This clonotype turned up a few times. The V and J genes are TRBV7-9 and TRBJ2-1; 15 bases fit TRBD2. The CDR3 has 15 residues. Germline V gene data show CDR1 as SEHNR and CDR2 as FQNEAQ (reference sequence). V lost 1 base and J lost 8; bases outside the gene matches: 0. In DNA form, the CDR3 reads TGTGCCAGCAGCTTAGGGACTAGCGGGAGGGATGAGCAGTTCTTC. Its protein product is CASSLGTSGRDEQFF.

The J gene is TRBJ2-7, the V gene TRBV5-4; no definite D call. CDR3 length: 12 residues. The germline CDR1 and CDR2 sequences are SGHNT and YYREEE (reference sequence). The V end lost 2 bases, the J end lost 4 bases, and 7 bases lay between the germline ends. The CDR3 DNA is TGTGCCAGCAGCTTCCACGGGTACGAGCAGTACTTC. Its translation: CASSFHGYEQYF.

The rearrangement joins TRBV15 to TRBJ2-1; 12 nucleotides match TRBD2. The ends lost 5 bases at V and 2 bases at J; junction bases unmatched: 13. CDR1 and CDR2 from the germline V gene are LNHNV and YYDKDF (reference sequence). CDR3 size: 19 residues. DNA of the CDR3: TGTGCCACCAGCTTCTTACTAGCGGGAGGTTCCTCGGCCTACAATGAGCAGTTCTTC. Amino acid sequence: CATSFLLAGGSSAYNEQFF.

This clonotype came up a few times. The chain combines TRBV29-1 with TRBJ2-7, with D perhaps matching TRBD2 (5 bases). The CDR3 has 12 amino acids. Per the germline V gene, CDR1 is SQVTM and CDR2 is ANQGSEA. V lost 5 bases and J lost 0, with 8 bases in between. CDR3 bases: TGCAGCGTTACCGGGGACTCCTACGAGCAGTACTTC. Its translation: CSVTGDSYEQYF.

The chain combines TRBV25-1 with TRBJ2-1; 7 bases fit TRBD1. V was clipped by 3 bases and J by 4 bases; unmatched bases: 9. Looked up from germline, CDR1 is MGHDK and CDR2 is SYGVNS. The CDR3 totals 16 residues. In nucleotides, the CDR3 is TGTGCCAGCAGTGAGCCGGCCGGGACAGATTACAATGAGCAGTTCTTC. Protein product: CASSEPAGTDYNEQFF.

On this clonotype itself: The junction does not match germline at one end; this may be a read error. The chain recombines TRBV20-1 with TRBJ2-5, with 7 bases fitting TRBD2. Germline V lookup: CDR1 DFQATT, CDR2 SNEGSKA (reference sequence). This CDR3 is built from 16 residues. The DNA of the CDR3 is TGCAGTGCGACGACTAGGCGGGTCCTGAGCGGGGAGACCCCGTACTTC. This translates into CSATTRRVLSGETPYF.